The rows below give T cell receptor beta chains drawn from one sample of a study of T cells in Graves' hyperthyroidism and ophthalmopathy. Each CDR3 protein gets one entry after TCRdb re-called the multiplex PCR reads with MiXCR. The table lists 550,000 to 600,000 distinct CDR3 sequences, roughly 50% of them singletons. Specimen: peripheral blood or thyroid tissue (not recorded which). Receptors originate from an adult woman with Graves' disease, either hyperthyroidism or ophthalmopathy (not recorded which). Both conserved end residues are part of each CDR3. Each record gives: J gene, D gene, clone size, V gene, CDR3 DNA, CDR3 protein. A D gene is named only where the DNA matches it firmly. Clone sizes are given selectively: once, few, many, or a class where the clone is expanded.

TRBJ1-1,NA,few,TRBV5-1,TGCGCCAGCAGCTTGGGAGACCTAAGCCCCGGCACTGAAGCTTTCTTT,CASSLGDLSPGTEAFF
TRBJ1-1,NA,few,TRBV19,TGTGCCAGTAGTTTCGGGACGGCTCAGATAACTGAAGCTTTCTTT,CASSFGTAQITEAFF
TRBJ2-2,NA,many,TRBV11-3,TGTGCCAGCAGCTTCGGGGCGAACCGGGGCACCGGGGAGCTGTTTTTT,CASSFGANRGTGELFF
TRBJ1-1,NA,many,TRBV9,TGTGCCAGCAGCGTCGTTTCGGACCGACGGACTGAAGCTTTCTTT,CASSVVSDRRTEAFF
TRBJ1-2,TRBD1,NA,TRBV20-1,TGCAGTGCTAGAAATCGACAGGGGGACTATGGCTACACCTTC,CSARNRQGDYGYTF
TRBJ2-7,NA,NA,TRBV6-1,TGTGCCAGCAGCCTTAGGTTCGCCTACGAGCAGTACTTC,CASSLRFAYEQYF
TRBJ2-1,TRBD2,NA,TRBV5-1,TGCGCCAGCAGCTTGCACGGCGGGAGGGCCCAAGGAGAGCAGTTCTTC,CASSLHGGRAQGEQFF
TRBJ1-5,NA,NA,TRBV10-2,TGCGCCAGCGTGGGCCAGGGCAATCAGCCCCAGCATTTT,CASVGQGNQPQHF
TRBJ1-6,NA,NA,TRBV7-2,TGTGCCAGCACGGGGGGGTCACCCCTCCACTTT,CASTGGSPLHF
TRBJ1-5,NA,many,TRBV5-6,TGTGCCAGCAGCTCCCAAGGGAGCAATCAGCCCCAGCATTTT,CASSSQGSNQPQHF
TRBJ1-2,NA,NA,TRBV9,TGTGCCAGCAGTGTCCCAGGGCCTGGCTACACCTTC,CASSVPGPGYTF
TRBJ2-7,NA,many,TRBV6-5,TGTGCCAGCAGTTACAGGGGAAACTTCGAGCAGTACTTC,CASSYRGNFEQYF
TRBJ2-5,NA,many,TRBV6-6,TGTGCCAGCAGTTACTCGAGAGGAGAGACCCAGTACTTC,CASSYSRGETQYF
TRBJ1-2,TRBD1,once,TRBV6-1,TGTGCCAGCAACCAGGGGGGAGGCTACACCTTC,CASNQGGGYTF
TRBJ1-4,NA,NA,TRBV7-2,TGTGCCAGCAGTTTCATAGGGCAGACAACTAATGAAAAACTGTTTTTT,CASSFIGQTTNEKLFF
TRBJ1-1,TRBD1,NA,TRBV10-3,TGTGCCATCAGGGGACAGGGGGCTCAAGCTTTCTTT,CAIRGQGAQAFF
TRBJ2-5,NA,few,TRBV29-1,TGCAGCGTTGAGGTCCGGGGGAAGGCCCAGTACTTC,CSVEVRGKAQYF
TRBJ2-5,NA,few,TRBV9,TGTGCCAGCAGCGCAGGGATCCTAGGGACCCAGTACTTC,CASSAGILGTQYF
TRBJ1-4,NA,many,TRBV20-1,TGCAGTGTGTCTGATGAAAAACTGTTTTTT,CSVSDEKLFF
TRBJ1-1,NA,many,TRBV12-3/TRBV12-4,TGTGCCAGCACCACCACGGCAGGGATGTTGGCTTTCTTT,CASTTTAGMLAFF
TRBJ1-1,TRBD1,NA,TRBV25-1,TGTGCCAGCACCAAAGGGACAGCAGAAGCTTTCTTT,CASTKGTAEAFF
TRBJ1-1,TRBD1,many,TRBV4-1,TGCGCCAGCAGCCAACCGGACAGGAGACTCGGAGAAGCTTTCTTT,CASSQPDRRLGEAFF
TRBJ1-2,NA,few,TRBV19,TGTGCCAGTAGACTAATGGGATCGGGTTACTATGGCTACACCTTC,CASRLMGSGYYGYTF
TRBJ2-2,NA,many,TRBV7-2,TGTGCCAGCAGCTTCCTACTAGCTGACGGGGAGCTGTTTTTT,CASSFLLADGELFF
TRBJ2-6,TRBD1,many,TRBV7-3,TGTGCCAGCAGCTTATTGGGCAGGGGGCCAACTGGGGCCAACGTCCTGACTTTC,CASSLLGRGPTGANVLTF
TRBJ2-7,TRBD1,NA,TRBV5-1,TGCGCCAGAATACAGGGGGACGAGCAGTACTTC,CARIQGDEQYF
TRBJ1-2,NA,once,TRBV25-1,TGTGCCAGCTCCCCATCGGGTCTTAACTATGGCTACACCTTC,CASSPSGLNYGYTF
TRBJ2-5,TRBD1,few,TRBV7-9,TGTGCCAGCAGCGTACTTACGGGACAGAAAGAGACCCAGTACTTC,CASSVLTGQKETQYF
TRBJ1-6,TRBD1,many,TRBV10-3,TGTGCCATCAGTGATACAGGACAGGGGAGGGCACCCCTCCACTTT,CAISDTGQGRAPLHF
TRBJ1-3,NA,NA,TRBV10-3,TGTGCCATCAGCGCTCACCTTGACGGAGGAAACACCATATATTTT,CAISAHLDGGNTIYF
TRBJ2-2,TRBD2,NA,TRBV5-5,TGTGCCAGCAGCTTCCCCCCTGGAGCTAGCGGGAACACCGGGGAGCTGTTTTTT,CASSFPPGASGNTGELFF
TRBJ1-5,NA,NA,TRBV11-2,TGTGCCAGCAGCCAAGGGGCGGAGAATGGTCCCCAGCATTTT,CASSQGAENGPQHF
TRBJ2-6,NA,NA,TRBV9,TGTGCCAGCAGCGTAGCACCAAGGGGGGCTAACGTCCTGACTTTC,CASSVAPRGANVLTF
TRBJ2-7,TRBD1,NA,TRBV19,TGTGCCAGTAGTCGTGACAGGGATCAGGACGAGCAGTACTTC,CASSRDRDQDEQYF
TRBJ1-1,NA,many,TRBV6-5,TGTGCCAGCAGTCTTAGGTTCGCAGATGAAGCTTTCTTT,CASSLRFADEAFF
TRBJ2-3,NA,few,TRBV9,TGTGCCAGCAGCCCACGAGGGAGATATACGCAGTATTTT,CASSPRGRYTQYF
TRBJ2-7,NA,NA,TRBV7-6,TGTGCCAGCAGCCTCGTTGGCTCTTCGACCGACGAGCAGTACTTC,CASSLVGSSTDEQYF
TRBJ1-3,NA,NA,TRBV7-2,TGTGCCAGCAGCTTAGAAGCCGGGACATTAGCAAACACCATATATTTT,CASSLEAGTLANTIYF
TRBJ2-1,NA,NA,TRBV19,TGTGCCAGTAGTAGGGGGAGAGTCAATGAGCAGTTCTTC,CASSRGRVNEQFF
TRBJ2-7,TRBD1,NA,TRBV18,TGTGCCAGCTCACCCGGGGGACAGGGTATCTACGAGCAGTACTTC,CASSPGGQGIYEQYF
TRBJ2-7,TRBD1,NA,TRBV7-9,TGTGCCAGCAGCTCTCCGAGTGTACAGGGGCTGGGGTCAAGTAGAACCTACGAGCAGTACTTC,CASSSPSVQGLGSSRTYEQYF